The next 19 T cell receptor beta chains were all read from a single sample in a study of cytomegalovirus exposure and HLA in healthy donors. Sequencing used immunoSEQ multiplex PCR; TCRdb keeps in-frame clones, though not all of them. The data hold 120,000 or so clones, with roughly 90% observed a single time. The sample was PBMCs. The receptor source for this set is a man aged 25-45 years in good health and CMV-seronegative.

CDR3 sequence: CASSRGTGMNTEAFF. Here the CDR3 DNA reads TGTGCCAGCTCACGCGGGACAGGGATGAACACTGAAGCTTTCTTT. The chain uses TRBV18 and TRBJ1-1; 9 bases are a match to TRBD1. Germline V gene data show CDR1 as KGHSH and CDR2 as LQKENI. J was trimmed by 0 bases and V by 4 bases; bases with no gene match: 3. CDR3 length: 15 amino acids.

The chain recombines TRBV5-5 with TRBJ2-1; 8 bases are a match to TRBD1. The CDR3 has 15 residues. The V segment lost 0 bases and the J segment 5 bases; nucleotides outside the gene matches: 4. Germline V gene data show CDR1 as SGHKS and CDR2 as YYEKEE (reference sequence). The CDR3 region is CASSLAGGAHNEQFF. In DNA, the CDR3 is TGTGCCAGCAGCTTGGCAGGGGGCGCCCACAATGAGCAGTTCTTC.

The chain couples TRBV4-1 to TRBJ2-3, with TRBD1 matching over 8 bases. The V segment lost 1 base and the J segment 4 bases; nucleotides outside the gene matches: 4. From germline, CDR1 is MGHRA and CDR2 YSYEKL. This CDR3 spans 15 amino acids. As DNA, the CDR3 is TGCGCCAGCAGCCAAGGGACAGGGAAGCCAGATACGCAGTATTTT. Protein product: CASSQGTGKPDTQYF.

The rearrangement uses TRBV4-3 and TRBJ1-2; D ambiguous. V gave up 4 bases and J gave up 3 bases, with 15 bases separating them. CDR3 size: 15 residues. Germline V lookup: CDR1 LGHNA, CDR2 YSLEER. CDR3 amino acids: CASSPAEGKYYGYTF. The CDR3 DNA follows: TGCGCCAGCAGCCCGGCGGAGGGCAAGTACTATGGCTACACCTTC.

This chain's CDR3 is CSVDTIGVTKNIQYF. The CDR3 DNA reads TGCAGCGTTGATACTATAGGGGTAACCAAAAACATTCAGTACTTC. The chain joins TRBV29-1 to TRBJ2-4, with D possibly TRBD1 on 5 matching bases. The V end was cut by 3 bases, the J end by 2 bases, with 14 bases between. CDR1 is SQVTM and CDR2 is ANQGSEA in the germline V gene. The CDR3 extends over 15 amino acids.

The rearrangement uses TRBV4-1 and TRBJ2-7, with 10 positions matching TRBD2. Germline lookup yields CDR1 MGHRA and CDR2 YSYEKL. Trimming removed 0 bases from V and 7 bases from J; junction bases left unmatched: 15. There are 18 residues in the CDR3. CDR3 nucleotides: TGCGCCAGCAGCCAAGAGGGGCTAGCGGGAGCTTACTCGGTAGAGCAGTACTTC. Translating it yields CASSQEGLAGAYSVEQYF.

V is TRBV5-4 and J is TRBJ2-7; no definite D call. The V end was cut by 2 bases, the J end by 6 bases, with 18 bases between. Germline V gene sequence: CDR1 SGHNT, CDR2 YYREEE (reference sequence). This CDR3 has 15 amino acids. CDR3 sequence (DNA): TGTGCCAGCAGCTTTGGTACGATGGGCCCAGGCGAGCAGTACTTC. This gives the protein CASSFGTMGPGEQYF. The variable domain in full, completed from reference TRBV5-4 and TRBJ2-7, reads ETGVTQSPTHLIKTRGQQVTLRCSSQSGHNTVSWYQQALGQGPQFIFQYYREEENGRGNFPPRFSGLQFPNYSSELNVNALELDDSALYLCASSFGTMGPGEQYFGPGTRLTVT.

V usage is TRBV12-5 and J usage is TRBJ2-1; D remains ambiguous. The CDR3 is 10 amino acids. Trimming took 3 bases from V and 10 from J, leaving 4 bases between them. Per the germline V gene, CDR1 is LGHNT and CDR2 is FRNRAP. DNA of the CDR3: TGTGCTAGTGGTTTTATCGAGCAGTTCTTC. Translating gives CASGFIEQFF.

CDR3 amino acids: CASSLFGSGGNQPQHF. The CDR3 DNA is TGTGCCAGCAGCTTATTCGGATCCGGAGGGAATCAGCCCCAGCATTTT. The rearrangement joins TRBV7-2 to TRBJ1-5, with D unresolved. V was clipped by 2 bases and J by 4 bases, with 15 bases between them. Germline V CDR1 and CDR2: SGHTA, FQGNSA. The CDR3 is 16 amino acids.

This chain connects TRBV10-3 to TRBJ2-6, with D possibly being TRBD2 (5 bases). The length of the CDR3 is 16 residues. Per germline, CDR1 ENHRY and CDR2 SYGVKD. The germline V and J ends were trimmed by 6 bases and 1 base, with 13 bases remaining between them. The CDR3 region is CAISGKPISGANVLTF. CDR3 bases: TGTGCCATCAGCGGGAAGCCTATTTCTGGGGCCAACGTCCTGACTTTC.

The chain is built from TRBV10-3 and TRBJ1-4; unclear D gene. The CDR3 contains 11 residues. Germline values: CDR1 ENHRY, CDR2 SYGVKD. V lost 9 bases, J lost 7 bases, and 9 bases lay in between. DNA for the CDR3: TGTGCCATGAACATCAGTGAAAAACTGTTTTTT. It translates to CAMNISEKLFF.

This chain connects TRBV21-1 to TRBJ2-7; the table's D call of TRBD1 was not tested on the DNA. TRBV21-1 is listed as a pseudogene. The length of the CDR3 is 16 residues. The CDR3 region is CASSKVSRGNPYEQYF. The CDR3 region has the DNA TGTGCCAGCAGCAAAGTGAGCAGGGGTAATCCGTACGAGCAGTACTTC.

The J gene is TRBJ2-3, the V gene TRBV6-5; 7 bases match TRBD2. Losses at the gene ends were 7 bases for V and 4 bases for J; bases not matched to a gene: 8. The CDR3 totals 14 residues. Germline V gives CDR1 MNHEY, CDR2 SVGAGI. In nucleotides, the CDR3 is TGTGCCAGCAAATATGGGGGAGGGGCAGATACGCAGTATTTT. Translated, it gives CASKYGGGADTQYF.

In its sample, this clone was seen once. The rearrangement links TRBV7-9 to TRBJ1-5; no clear D. Germline V gives CDR1 SEHNR, CDR2 FQNEAQ (reference sequence). The length of the CDR3 is 16 residues. Deletions cut 5 bases from V and 2 bases from J, with 16 bases between. The CDR3 sequence: CASSLAILGGNQPQHF. The CDR3 region has the DNA TGTGCCAGCAGCCTGGCAATCCTTGGTGGCAATCAGCCCCAGCATTTT.

The rearrangement joins TRBV6-5 to TRBJ2-3; a weak D match, TRBD1 (6 bases). The CDR3 consists of 14 residues. V lost 11 bases and J lost 9, with 24 bases in between. The germline CDR1 and CDR2 sequences are MNHEY and SVGAGI. DNA for the CDR3: TGTGCCGCCTCGGTACCAGGGGCCGAGGGCACGCAGTATTTT. Protein product: CAASVPGAEGTQYF.

The V and J genes are TRBV7-9 and TRBJ2-3, with D perhaps TRBD1 (5 bases). V dropped 2 bases and J dropped 4 bases, with 13 bases sitting between them. The germline CDR1 and CDR2 sequences are SEHNR and FQNEAQ (reference sequence). This CDR3 has 15 amino acids. As DNA, the CDR3 is TGTGCCAGCAGCTTACAGGGTCCGAAAGCAGATACGCAGTATTTT. Its protein product is CASSLQGPKADTQYF. Supplemented by reference TRBV7-9 and TRBJ2-3, the full variable domain reads DTGVSQNPRHKITKRGQNVTFRCDPISEHNRLYWYRQTLGQGPEFLTYFQNEAQLEKSRLLSDRFSAERPKGSFSTLEIQRTEQGDSAMYLCASSLQGPKADTQYFGPGTRLTVL.

V and J are TRBV9 and TRBJ2-3, with 10 bases fitting TRBD2. Trimming cost V 4 bases and J 15 bases; bases outside gene matches: 8. Germline V gene data show CDR1 as SGDLS and CDR2 as YYNGEE. This CDR3 is built from 12 residues. Here the CDR3 DNA reads TGTGCCAGCAGCACCACTAGCGGGATAATTTATTTT. Its protein product is CASSTTSGIIYF.

This clone was seen only a few times. The V call is TRBV18, the J call TRBJ1-5; D might be TRBD1 (5 bases). The germline V gene has CDR1 KGHSH and CDR2 LQKENI. V was trimmed by 5 bases and J by 1 base, leaving 9 bases between them. The CDR3 has 14 residues. Here the CDR3 DNA reads TGTGCCAGCTCATATGGGGCCAGCAATCAGCCCCAGCATTTT. Residues: CASSYGASNQPQHF.

The V gene is TRBV5-1, the J gene TRBJ1-1; tentative D call: TRBD1 (5 bases). Trimming stripped 0 bases from V and 6 bases from J, with 15 bases between. The CDR3 has 15 residues. The V gene's germline CDR1 is SGHRS and CDR2 YFSETQ. CDR3 region: CASSLVGDSGAEAFF. For the CDR3, the DNA is TGCGCCAGCAGCTTGGTAGGGGATTCGGGGGCTGAAGCTTTCTTT.